The T cell receptor beta chain described here comes from a study of T cells expressing NK-cell markers. Germline CDR1 SSHAT, CDR2 FNYEAQ (reference sequence). This CDR3 is built from 13 residues. TCRdb reworked the 5' RACE reads into one entry per CDR3 protein, no DNA. The table for this sample gives about 260,000 distinct CDR3 sequences. The sequence derives from a man aged 18 to 29 in good health. The genes are TRBV7-7 and TRBJ2-3; the TCRdb call, TRBD1, lacks DNA for checking. What was sequenced was blood T cells: a sorted CD56 or NKG2C T cell subset, CD4+ or CD8+ T cells, or bulk PBMC T cells (not recorded which). CDR3 sequence reads: CASSADRADTQYF.